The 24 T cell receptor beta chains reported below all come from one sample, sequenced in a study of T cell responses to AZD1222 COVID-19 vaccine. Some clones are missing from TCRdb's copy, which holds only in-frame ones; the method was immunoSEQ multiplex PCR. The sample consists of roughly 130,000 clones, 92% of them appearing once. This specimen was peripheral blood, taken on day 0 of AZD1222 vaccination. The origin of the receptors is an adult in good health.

The CDR3 coding sequence is TGCGCCAGCAGCTCGGACGGGGATGGCTACACCTTC. It is translated as CASSSDGDGYTF. This chain joins TRBV5-1 and TRBJ1-2; D ambiguous. The germline gives CDR1 SGHRS, CDR2 YFSETQ. This CDR3 is built from 12 residues. Trimming left V 3 bases short and J 6 bases short, with 9 bases between.

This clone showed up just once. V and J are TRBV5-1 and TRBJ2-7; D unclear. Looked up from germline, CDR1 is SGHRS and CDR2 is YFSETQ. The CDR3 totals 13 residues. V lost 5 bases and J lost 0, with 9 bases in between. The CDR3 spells CASRWTGSYEQYF. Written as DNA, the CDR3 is TGCGCCAGCAGGTGGACGGGCTCCTACGAGCAGTACTTC. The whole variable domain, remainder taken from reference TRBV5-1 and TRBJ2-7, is KAGVTQTPRYLIKTRGQQVTLSCSPISGHRSVSWYQQTPGQGLQFLFEYFSETQRNKGNFPGRFSGRQFSNSRSEMNVSTLELGDSALYLCASRWTGSYEQYFGPGTRLTVT.

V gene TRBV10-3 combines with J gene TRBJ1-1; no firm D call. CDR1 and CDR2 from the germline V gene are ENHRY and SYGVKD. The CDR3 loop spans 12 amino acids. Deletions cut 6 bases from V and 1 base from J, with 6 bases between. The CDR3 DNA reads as TGTGCCATCAGCACGACGAACACTGAAGCTTTCTTT. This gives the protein CAISTTNTEAFF.

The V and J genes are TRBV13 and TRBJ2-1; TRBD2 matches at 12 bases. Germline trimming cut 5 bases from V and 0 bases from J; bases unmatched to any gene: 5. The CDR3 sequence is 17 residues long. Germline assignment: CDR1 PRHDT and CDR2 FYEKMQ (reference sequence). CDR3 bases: TGTGCCAGCAGCGCAGAGGGACTAGCGGGCTCCTACAATGAGCAGTTCTTC. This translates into CASSAEGLAGSYNEQFF.

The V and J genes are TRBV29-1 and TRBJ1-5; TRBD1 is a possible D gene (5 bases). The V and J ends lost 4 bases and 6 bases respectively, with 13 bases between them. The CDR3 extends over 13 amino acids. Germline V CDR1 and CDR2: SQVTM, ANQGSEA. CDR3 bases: TGCAGCGTTGTTTCGGGGGGTGGTCAGCCCCAGCATTTT. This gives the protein CSVVSGGGQPQHF.

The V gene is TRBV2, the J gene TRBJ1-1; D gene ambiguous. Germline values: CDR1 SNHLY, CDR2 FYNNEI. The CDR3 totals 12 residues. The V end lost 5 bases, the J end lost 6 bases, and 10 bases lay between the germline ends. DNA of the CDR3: TGTGCCAGCAGTTGGGGTCGTGCTGAAGCTTTCTTT. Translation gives CASSWGRAEAFF.

In DNA form, the CDR3 reads TGTGCCAGCAGTTTCTACGGACGGAACACTGAAGCTTTCTTT. Its translation: CASSFYGRNTEAFF. The gene calls are TRBV27 and TRBJ1-1; D is unclear. Germline loops: CDR1 MNHEY, CDR2 SMNVEV (reference sequence). CDR3 length equals 14 residues. V shed 3 bases and J shed 1 base, with 9 bases lying between them.

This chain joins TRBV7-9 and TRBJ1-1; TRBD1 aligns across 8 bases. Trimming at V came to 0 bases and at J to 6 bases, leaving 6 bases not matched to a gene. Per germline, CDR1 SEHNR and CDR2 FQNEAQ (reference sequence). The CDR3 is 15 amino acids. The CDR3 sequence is CASSLARQGPAEAFF. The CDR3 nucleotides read TGTGCCAGCAGCTTAGCCCGACAGGGGCCGGCTGAAGCTTTCTTT.

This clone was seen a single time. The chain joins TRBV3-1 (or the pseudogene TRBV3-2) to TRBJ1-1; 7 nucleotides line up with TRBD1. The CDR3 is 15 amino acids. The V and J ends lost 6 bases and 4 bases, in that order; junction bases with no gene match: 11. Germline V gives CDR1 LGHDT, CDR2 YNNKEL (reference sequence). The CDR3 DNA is TGTGCCAGCAGGCGAACAGGGGAGCTGGGCACTGAAGCTTTCTTT. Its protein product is CASRRTGELGTEAFF.

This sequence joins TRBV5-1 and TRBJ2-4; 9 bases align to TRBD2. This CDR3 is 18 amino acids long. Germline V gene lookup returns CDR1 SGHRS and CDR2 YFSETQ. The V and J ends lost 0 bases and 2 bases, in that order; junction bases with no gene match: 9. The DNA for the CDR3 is TGCGCCAGCAGCTTGGTTCCTAGCGGGGTGGGACCCAAAAACATTCAGTACTTC. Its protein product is CASSLVPSGVGPKNIQYF.

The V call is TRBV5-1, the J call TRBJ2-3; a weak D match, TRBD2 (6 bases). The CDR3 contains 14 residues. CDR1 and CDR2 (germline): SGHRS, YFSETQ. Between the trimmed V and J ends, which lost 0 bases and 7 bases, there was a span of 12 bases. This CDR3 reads CASSLGTTKNTQYF. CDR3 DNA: TGCGCCAGCAGCTTGGGGACTACGAAAAATACGCAGTATTTT.

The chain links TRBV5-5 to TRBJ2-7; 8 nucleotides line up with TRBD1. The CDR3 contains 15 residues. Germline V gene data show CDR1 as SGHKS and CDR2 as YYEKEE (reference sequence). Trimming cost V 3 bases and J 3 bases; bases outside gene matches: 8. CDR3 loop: CASSSPGQEFYEQYF. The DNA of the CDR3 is TGTGCCAGCAGCTCCCCGGGACAGGAATTCTACGAGCAGTACTTC.

Here the CDR3 DNA reads TGTGCCAGCTCACCAGCAGGGGCGTATAATTCACCCCTCCACTTT. The encoded protein is CASSPAGAYNSPLHF. This sequence joins TRBV18 and TRBJ1-6; a possible D gene is TRBD1 (6 bases). The germline gives CDR1 KGHSH, CDR2 LQKENI. This CDR3 comprises 15 residues. The V end was cut by 2 bases, the J end by 4 bases, with 9 bases between. The full variable domain, in which reference TRBV18 and TRBJ1-6 provide the parts outside the CDR3, is NAGVMQNPRHLVRRRGQEARLRCSPMKGHSHVYWYRQLPEEGLKFMVYLQKENIIDESGMPKERFSAEFPKEGPSILRIQQVVRGDSAAYFCASSPAGAYNSPLHFGNGTRLTVT.

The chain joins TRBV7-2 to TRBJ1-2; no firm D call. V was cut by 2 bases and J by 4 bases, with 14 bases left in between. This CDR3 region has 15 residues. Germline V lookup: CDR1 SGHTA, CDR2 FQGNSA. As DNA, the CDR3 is TGTGCCAGCAGCTTATCCTATAGCCGGCCCTATGGCTACACCTTC. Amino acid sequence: CASSLSYSRPYGYTF. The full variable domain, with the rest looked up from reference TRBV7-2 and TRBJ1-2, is GAGVSQSPSNKVTEKGKDVELRCDPISGHTALYWYRQSLGQGLEFLIYFQGNSAPDKSGLPSDRFSAERTGGSVSTLTIQRTQQEDSAVYLCASSLSYSRPYGYTFGSGTRLTVV.

CDR3 bases: TGTGCCAGCAGCTTATTCGGGAGCACTGAAGCTTTCTTT. It specifies CASSLFGSTEAFF. The rearrangement uses TRBV11-3 and TRBJ1-1; no clear D. The CDR3 is 13 amino acids. V was cut by 2 bases and J by 4 bases, with 8 bases left in between. Germline lookup yields CDR1 SGHNT and CDR2 YENEEA.

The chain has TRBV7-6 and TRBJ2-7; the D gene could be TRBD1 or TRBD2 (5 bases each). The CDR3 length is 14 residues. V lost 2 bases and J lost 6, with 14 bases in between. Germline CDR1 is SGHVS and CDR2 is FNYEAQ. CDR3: CASSLRGPQGEQYF. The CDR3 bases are TGTGCCAGCAGCTTAAGAGGGCCCCAGGGCGAGCAGTACTTC.

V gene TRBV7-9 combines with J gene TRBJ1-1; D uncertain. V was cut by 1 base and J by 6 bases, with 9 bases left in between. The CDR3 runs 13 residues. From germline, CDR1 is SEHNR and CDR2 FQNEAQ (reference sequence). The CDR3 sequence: CASSLVLGSEAFF. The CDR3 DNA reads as TGTGCCAGCAGCTTAGTGTTAGGGTCTGAAGCTTTCTTT.

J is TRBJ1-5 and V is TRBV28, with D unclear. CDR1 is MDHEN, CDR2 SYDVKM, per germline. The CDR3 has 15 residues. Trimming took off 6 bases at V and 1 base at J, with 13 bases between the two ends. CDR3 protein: CASRVLGLSNQPQHF. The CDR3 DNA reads TGTGCCAGCAGGGTTCTAGGGCTCAGCAATCAGCCCCAGCATTTT.

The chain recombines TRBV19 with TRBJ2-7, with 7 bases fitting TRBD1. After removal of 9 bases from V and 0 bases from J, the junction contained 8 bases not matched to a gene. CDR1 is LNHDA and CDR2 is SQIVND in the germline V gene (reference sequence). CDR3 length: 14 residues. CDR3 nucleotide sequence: TGTGCCAGCACACCTGGACAGGCCTCCTACGAGCAGTACTTC. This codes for CASTPGQASYEQYF.

Here the CDR3 reads CASPSQGMGTEAFF. The DNA of the CDR3 is TGTGCCAGCCCAAGTCAGGGCATGGGGACTGAAGCTTTCTTT. The chain recombines TRBV28 with TRBJ1-1, with D possibly being TRBD1 (5 bases). Trimming took off 8 bases at V and 5 bases at J, with 18 bases between the two ends. CDR3 length equals 14 residues. CDR1 and CDR2 (germline): MDHEN, SYDVKM.

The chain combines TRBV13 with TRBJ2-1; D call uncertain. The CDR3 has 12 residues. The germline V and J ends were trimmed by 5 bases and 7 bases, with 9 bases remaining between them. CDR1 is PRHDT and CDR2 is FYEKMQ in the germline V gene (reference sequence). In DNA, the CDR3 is TGTGCCAGCAGCCCACGCCGAAATGAGCAGTTCTTC. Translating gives CASSPRRNEQFF.

CDR3 in amino acids: CASSFRSLASTDTQYF. CDR3 nucleotides: TGTGCCAGCAGCTTTCGTTCACTAGCGAGCACAGATACGCAGTATTTT. The rearrangement uses TRBV5-4 and TRBJ2-3; 7 nucleotides match TRBD2. The CDR3 contains 16 residues. The junction had 6 bases not matched to a gene; V was cut back by 2 bases and J by 0 bases. The germline V gene encodes CDR1 SGHNT and CDR2 YYREEE (reference sequence).

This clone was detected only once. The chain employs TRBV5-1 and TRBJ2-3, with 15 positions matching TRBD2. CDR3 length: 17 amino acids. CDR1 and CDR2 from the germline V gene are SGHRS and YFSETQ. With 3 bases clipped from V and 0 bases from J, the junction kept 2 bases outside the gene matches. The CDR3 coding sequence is TGCGCCAGCAGCTCAGGACTAGCGGGGGGGAGCACAGATACGCAGTATTTT. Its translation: CASSSGLAGGSTDTQYF.

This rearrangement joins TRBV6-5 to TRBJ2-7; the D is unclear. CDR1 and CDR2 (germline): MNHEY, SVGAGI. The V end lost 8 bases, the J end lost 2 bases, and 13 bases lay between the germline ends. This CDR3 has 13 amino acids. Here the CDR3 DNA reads TGTGCCAGCCAGCGCGTCGGTGCCTACGAGCAGTACTTC. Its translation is CASQRVGAYEQYF.